These 7 T cell receptor beta chains were all obtained from the same sample, sequenced in a study of control samples from healthy donors and cancer patients. Clones were sequenced by immunoSEQ multiplex PCR, and TCRdb holds only the in-frame ones, with some missing. The sample has 150,000 to 200,000 clones; roughly nine tenths are singletons. Sample: blood. Source of these receptors: a man under 40 in good health.

V is TRBV5-1 and J is TRBJ1-4; TRBD1 is a possible D gene (5 bases). CDR3 length: 15 residues. Trimming cost V 4 bases and J 8 bases, with 18 bases left between them. Germline assignment: CDR1 SGHRS and CDR2 YFSETQ. The CDR3 DNA sequence: TGCGCCAGCAGCGGGGGAAGGGGTATTGAAGAAAAACTGTTTTTT. Translating gives CASSGGRGIEEKLFF.

The chain links TRBV24-1 to TRBJ2-5; D unresolved. V was clipped by 2 bases and J by 0 bases, with 6 bases between them. This CDR3 is built from 14 residues. Germline assignment: CDR1 KGHDR and CDR2 SFDVKD. The CDR3 protein is CATSDYSDQETQYF. The DNA for the CDR3 is TGTGCCACCAGTGATTATTCGGACCAAGAGACCCAGTACTTC.

The chain combines TRBV5-6 with TRBJ1-1; 11 bases agree with TRBD1. The CDR3 totals 14 residues. Looked up from germline, CDR1 is SGHDT and CDR2 is YYEEEE. The V and J ends lost 3 bases and 10 bases, in that order; junction bases with no gene match: 8. CDR3: CASSSRTGGFRAFF. As DNA, the CDR3 is TGTGCCAGCAGCTCCCGGACAGGGGGCTTTCGAGCTTTCTTT.

V is TRBV15 and J is TRBJ2-5; a weak D match, TRBD1 (5 bases). Germline loops: CDR1 LNHNV, CDR2 YYDKDF (reference sequence). Trimming cost V 6 bases and J 4 bases, with 18 bases left between them. This CDR3 region has 15 residues. The CDR3 bases are TGTGCCACCAGGACCACAGGAGACCTAGTAGAGACCCAGTACTTC. Translated, it gives CATRTTGDLVETQYF.

The chain carries TRBV4-1 and TRBJ1-4; D uncertain. The CDR3 totals 17 residues. Germline V gene lookup returns CDR1 MGHRA and CDR2 YSYEKL. The V end lost 0 bases, the J end lost 1 base, and 12 bases lay between the germline ends. In DNA form, the CDR3 reads TGCGCCAGCAGCCAAGAATACGGGCGAAAAACTAATGAAAAACTGTTTTTT. Amino acids: CASSQEYGRKTNEKLFF.

This chain joins TRBV7-2 and TRBJ2-2; a possible D gene is TRBD2 (6 bases). V gave up 0 bases and J gave up 4 bases, with 9 bases separating them. This CDR3 has 15 amino acids. Germline V CDR1 and CDR2: SGHTA, FQGNSA. CDR3 coding DNA: TGTGCCAGCAGCTTAGCGGGGGGAACCACCGGGGAGCTGTTTTTT. Translated: CASSLAGGTTGELFF.

V usage is TRBV12-3 or TRBV12-4 and J usage is TRBJ1-2; a weak D match, TRBD1 (6 bases). V lost 6 bases to trimming and J lost 3 bases, with 8 bases between them. The CDR3 loop spans 12 amino acids. CDR3 loop: CASRQGHYGYTF. CDR3 coding DNA: TGTGCCAGCAGACAGGGACACTATGGCTACACCTTC.